The 15 T cell receptor beta chains below all came from one sample that was sequenced in a study of shared clonotypes between healthy human individuals. The table came from immunoSEQ multiplex PCR; TCRdb's copy has only in-frame clones and leaves some out. Among around 2.5 million clones listed, 80% to 95% were seen once. Sample: naive CD4+ T cells from PBMCs. The subset: CD45RA+ positively selected. The origin of the receptors is a man in his late teens or twenties in good health. Some clones in this sample may be carry-over from other donors' samples.

About this clone: Other DNA sequences of this sample code for an identical CDR3. This chain joins TRBV5-1 and TRBJ2-7, with 9 bases fitting TRBD2. Germline V gene lookup returns CDR1 SGHRS and CDR2 YFSETQ. CDR3 size: 15 residues. Losses at the gene ends were 0 bases for V and 3 bases for J; bases not matched to a gene: 4. The CDR3 DNA reads as TGCGCCAGCAGCTTGGGACTAGCGGTGAGCTACGAGCAGTACTTC. As protein: CASSLGLAVSYEQYF.

This clone was seen once. This chain connects TRBV28 to TRBJ1-1; D might be TRBD1 (6 bases). Germline CDR1 MDHEN, CDR2 SYDVKM. Trimming removed 4 bases at V and 5 bases at J, with 11 bases between. This CDR3 region has 13 residues. Written as DNA, the CDR3 is TGTGCCAGCAGTTCCCTAGGGGGGACTGAAGCTTTCTTT. It encodes CASSSLGGTEAFF.

The chain links TRBV12-2 to TRBJ2-1; TRBD2 is the table's D call and was not checked against the DNA. TRBV12-2 is a pseudogene. The CDR3 covers 17 residues. The CDR3 region is CASRGGPWRESYNEQFF. The CDR3 nucleotides are TGTGCAAGTCGCGGGGGCCCGTGGCGGGAGTCCTACAATGAGCAGTTCTTC.

The chain combines TRBV27 with TRBJ1-5; D possibly corresponds to TRBD1 (5 bases). This CDR3 is 18 amino acids long. The V end lost 0 bases, the J end lost 2 bases, and 17 bases lay between the germline ends. Germline loops: CDR1 MNHEY, CDR2 SMNVEV (reference sequence). As DNA, the CDR3 is TGTGCCAGCAGTTTATCCCCAGTGGGCAGGGAGGGCAATCAGCCCCAGCATTTT. Encoded protein: CASSLSPVGREGNQPQHF.

J is TRBJ2-4 and V is TRBV5-6; possible D gene TRBD1, 5 bases. V was cut by 4 bases and J by 0 bases, with 11 bases left in between. Germline values: CDR1 SGHDT, CDR2 YYEEEE. This CDR3 region has 15 residues. The CDR3 here is CASSPGHLAKNIQYF. DNA of the CDR3: TGTGCCAGCAGCCCAGGACACCTAGCCAAAAACATTCAGTACTTC. The full variable domain, with the rest looked up from reference TRBV5-6 and TRBJ2-4, is DAGVTQSPTHLIKTRGQQVTLRCSPKSGHDTVSWYQQALGQGPQFIFQYYEEEERQRGNFPDRFSGHQFPNYSSELNVNALLLGDSALYLCASSPGHLAKNIQYFGAGTRLSVL.

The chain combines TRBV19 with TRBJ2-3; 12 bases fit TRBD2. The CDR3 covers 18 residues. V lost 4 bases, J lost 4 bases, and 12 bases stayed unmatched. Per germline, CDR1 LNHDA and CDR2 SQIVND (reference sequence). DNA for the CDR3: TGTGCCAGTAGTACCCGACCATCTCTAGCGGGAGGGGCAGATACGCAGTATTTT. It specifies CASSTRPSLAGGADTQYF.

The V gene is TRBV7-2, the J gene TRBJ2-3; D is unclear. V was shortened by 0 bases and J by 2 bases, with 6 bases between the two germline ends. CDR1 and CDR2 (germline): SGHTA, FQGNSA. CDR3 size: 14 residues. In DNA form, the CDR3 reads TGTGCCAGCAGCTTAGCCAGGATCACAGATACGCAGTATTTT. It codes for CASSLARITDTQYF.

The chain carries TRBV4-1 and TRBJ2-6, with D perhaps assigned TRBD1 or TRBD2 (5 bases each). The length of the CDR3 is 19 residues. Trimming stripped 1 base from V and 4 bases from J, with 20 bases between. Per the germline V gene, CDR1 is MGHRA and CDR2 is YSYEKL. The CDR3 here is CASSQVPGRRTAGANVLTF. The CDR3 nucleotides read TGCGCCAGCAGCCAAGTCCCGGGACGCAGGACCGCCGGGGCCAACGTCCTGACTTTC.

The rearrangement links TRBV6-1 to TRBJ2-7; TRBD2 matches at 13 bases. Germline V lookup: CDR1 MNHNS, CDR2 SASEGT. This CDR3 spans 15 amino acids. V shed 8 bases and J 12 bases; nucleotides not matched to a gene: 16. The CDR3 loop reads CASGARTSGRDRRYF. The CDR3 coding sequence is TGTGCCAGCGGGGCCCGGACTAGCGGGAGAGACCGTCGGTACTTC.

V is TRBV28 and J is TRBJ2-5; D is perhaps TRBD2 (5 bases). Looked up from germline, CDR1 is MDHEN and CDR2 is SYDVKM. CDR3 length: 15 residues. V lost 8 bases and J 3 bases, leaving 19 bases between the germline ends. DNA for the CDR3: TGTGCCAGCCGTGCCTTAGGACTGTCAAAAGAGACCCAGTACTTC. Its translation: CASRALGLSKETQYF.

The V and J genes are TRBV30 and TRBJ1-1; weak D call: TRBD1 (5 bases). CDR3 length: 12 residues. With 4 bases removed from V and 7 bases from J, the gap between germline ends came to 13 bases. Per germline, CDR1 GTSNPN and CDR2 SVGIG (reference sequence). The CDR3 spells CAWIGGIGEAFF. CDR3 coding DNA: TGTGCCTGGATCGGGGGGATTGGTGAAGCTTTCTTT.

The rearrangement joins TRBV7-8 to TRBJ1-2, with TRBD1 matching 7 bases. V lost 0 bases, J lost 4 bases, and 2 bases stayed unmatched. The CDR3 contains 14 residues. CDR1 SGHVS and CDR2 FQNEAQ come from the germline V gene. CDR3 region: CASSLAGQTYGYTF. For the CDR3, the DNA is TGTGCCAGCAGCTTAGCGGGACAGACCTATGGCTACACCTTC. Full variable domain (remainder filled in from reference TRBV7-8 and TRBJ1-2): GAGVSQSPRYKVAKRGQDVALRCDPISGHVSLFWYQQALGQGPEFLTYFQNEAQLDKSGLPSDRFFAERPEGSVSTLKIQRTQQEDSAVYLCASSLAGQTYGYTFGSGTRLTVV.

The chain combines TRBV7-2 with TRBJ2-7; possibly TRBD1 or TRBD2 for D (6 bases each). CDR1 and CDR2 (germline): SGHTA, FQGNSA. Trimming removed 5 bases at V and 3 bases at J, with 14 bases between. The CDR3 is made up of 14 amino acids. The CDR3 nucleotides are TGTGCCAGCAGCCCATTCGGGGGCCGCTACGAGCAGTACTTC. Translation: CASSPFGGRYEQYF.

This clone turned up a few times. J is TRBJ2-7 and V is TRBV5-5, with TRBD1 as a possible D gene (6 bases). The CDR3 runs 15 residues. Germline V CDR1 and CDR2: SGHKS, YYEKEE (reference sequence). The germline V and J ends were trimmed by 3 bases and 2 bases, with 15 bases remaining between them. The CDR3 coding sequence is TGTGCCAGCAGCTCGCCCGACAGGTCTACCTACGAGCAGTACTTC. Amino acids: CASSSPDRSTYEQYF.

V usage is TRBV4-2 and J usage is TRBJ1-2; TRBD1 matches at 7 bases. Germline V CDR1 and CDR2: LGHNA, YNFKEQ. The CDR3 is 16 amino acids. Trimming took 1 base from V and 10 from J; bases not matched to a gene: 15. The chain's CDR3 is CASSQAPFRDREPYTF. The DNA for the CDR3 is TGTGCCAGCAGCCAAGCTCCTTTCCGGGACAGAGAACCCTACACCTTC.